This T cell receptor (beta chain) is from a study of T cell responses to AZD1222 COVID-19 vaccine. The CDR3 runs to 15 residues. Germline lookup yields CDR1 SGHNT and CDR2 YENEEA. V was pared by 2 bases and J by 1 base, with 1 base of the junction left unmatched. Only in-frame clones appear in the TCRdb table, and some are missing; sequencing was by immunoSEQ multiplex PCR. The table lists more than 70,000 clones, roughly 88% of them singletons. Here the sequenced sample was peripheral blood, taken on day 0 of MenACWY control vaccination. This receptor was identified in an adult in good health. The genes are TRBV11-3 and TRBJ2-2; 7 nucleotides agree with TRBD1. CDR3 sequence: CASSLRQGNTGELFF. For the CDR3, the DNA is TGTGCCAGCAGCTTACGACAGGGGAACACCGGGGAGCTGTTTTTT. The full variable domain, completed using reference TRBV11-3 and TRBJ2-2, is EAGVVQSPRYKIIEKKQPVAFWCNPISGHNTLYWYLQNLGQGPELLIRYENEEAVDDSQLPKDRFSAERLKGVDSTLKIQPAELGDSAVYLCASSLRQGNTGELFFGEGSRLTVL.